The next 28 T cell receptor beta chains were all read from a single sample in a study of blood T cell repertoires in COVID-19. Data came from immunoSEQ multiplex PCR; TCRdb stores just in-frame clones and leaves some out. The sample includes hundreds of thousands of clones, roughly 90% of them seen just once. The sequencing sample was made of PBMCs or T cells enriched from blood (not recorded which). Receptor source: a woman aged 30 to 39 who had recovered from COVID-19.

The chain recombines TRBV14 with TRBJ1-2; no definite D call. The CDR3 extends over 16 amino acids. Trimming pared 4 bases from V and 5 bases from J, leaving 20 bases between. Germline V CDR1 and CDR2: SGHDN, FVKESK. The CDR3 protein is CASSPRGDFVKYGYTF. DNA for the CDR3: TGTGCCAGCAGCCCTCGAGGAGATTTCGTTAAGTATGGCTACACCTTC. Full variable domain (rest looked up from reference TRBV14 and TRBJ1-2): EAGVTQFPSHSVIEKGQTVTLRCDPISGHDNLYWYRRVMGKEIKFLLHFVKESKQDESGMPNNRFLAERTGGTYSTLKVQPAELEDSGVYFCASSPRGDFVKYGYTFGSGTRLTVV.

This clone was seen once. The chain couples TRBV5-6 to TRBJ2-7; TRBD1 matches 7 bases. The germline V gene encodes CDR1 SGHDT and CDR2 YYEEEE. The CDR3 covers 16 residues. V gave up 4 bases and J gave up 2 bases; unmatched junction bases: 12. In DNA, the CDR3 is TGTGCCAGCAGCCTCTTGGGGGACAGCCTCACCTACGAGCAGTACTTC. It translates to CASSLLGDSLTYEQYF.

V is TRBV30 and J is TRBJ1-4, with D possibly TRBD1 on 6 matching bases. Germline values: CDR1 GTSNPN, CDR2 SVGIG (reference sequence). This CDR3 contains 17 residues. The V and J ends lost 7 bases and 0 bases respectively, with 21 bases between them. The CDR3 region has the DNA TGTGCCTCAAGGGGCGGTCGGACAGTAGCAACTAATGAAAAACTGTTTTTT. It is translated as CASRGGRTVATNEKLFF.

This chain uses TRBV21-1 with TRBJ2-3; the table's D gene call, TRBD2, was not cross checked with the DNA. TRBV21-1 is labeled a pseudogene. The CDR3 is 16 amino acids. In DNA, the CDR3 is TGTGCCAGCAGAGGTTTCGAGCGGGGGGGCACAGATACGCAGTATTTT. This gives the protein CASRGFERGGTDTQYF.

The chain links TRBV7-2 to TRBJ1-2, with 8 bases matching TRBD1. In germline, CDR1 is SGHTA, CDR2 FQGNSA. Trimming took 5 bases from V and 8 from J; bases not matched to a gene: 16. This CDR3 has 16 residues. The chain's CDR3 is CASSPQGAPTMGGYTF. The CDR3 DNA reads TGTGCCAGCAGCCCCCAGGGGGCCCCAACCATGGGAGGCTACACCTTC.

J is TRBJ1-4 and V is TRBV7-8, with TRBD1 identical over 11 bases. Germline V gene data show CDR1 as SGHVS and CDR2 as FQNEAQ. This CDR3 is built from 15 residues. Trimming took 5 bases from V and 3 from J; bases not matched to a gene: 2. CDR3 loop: CASSQGQGANEKLFF. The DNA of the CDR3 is TGTGCCAGCAGCCAGGGACAGGGGGCTAATGAAAAACTGTTTTTT.

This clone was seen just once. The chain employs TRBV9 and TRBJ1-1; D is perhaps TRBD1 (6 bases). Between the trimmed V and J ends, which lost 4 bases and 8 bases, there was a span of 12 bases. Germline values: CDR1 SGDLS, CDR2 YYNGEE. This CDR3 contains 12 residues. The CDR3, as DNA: TGTGCCAGCAGCTCGACACAGGGAGAAGCTTTCTTT. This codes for CASSSTQGEAFF.

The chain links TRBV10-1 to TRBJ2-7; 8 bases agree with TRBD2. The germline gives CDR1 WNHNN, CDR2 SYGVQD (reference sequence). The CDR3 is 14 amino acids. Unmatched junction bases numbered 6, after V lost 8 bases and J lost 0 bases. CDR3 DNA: TGCGCCAGCTCCCCGGGAGGGAACTCCTACGAGCAGTACTTC. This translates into CASSPGGNSYEQYF.

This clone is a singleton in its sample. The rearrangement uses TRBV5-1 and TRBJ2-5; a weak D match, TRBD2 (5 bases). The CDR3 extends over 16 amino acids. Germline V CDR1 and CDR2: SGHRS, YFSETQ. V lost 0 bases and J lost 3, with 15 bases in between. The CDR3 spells CASSLGSLAPKETQYF. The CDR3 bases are TGCGCCAGCAGCTTGGGATCGCTAGCTCCCAAAGAGACCCAGTACTTC.

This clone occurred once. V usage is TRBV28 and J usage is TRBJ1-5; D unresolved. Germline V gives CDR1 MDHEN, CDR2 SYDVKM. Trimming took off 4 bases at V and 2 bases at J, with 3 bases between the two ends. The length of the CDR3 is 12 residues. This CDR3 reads CASSSGNQPQHF. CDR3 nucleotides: TGTGCCAGCAGTTCGGGCAATCAGCCCCAGCATTTT.

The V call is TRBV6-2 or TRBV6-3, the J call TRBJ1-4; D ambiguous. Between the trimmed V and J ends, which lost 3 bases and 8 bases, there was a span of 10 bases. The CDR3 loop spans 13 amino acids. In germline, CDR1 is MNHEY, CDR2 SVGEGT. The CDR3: CASSYWAGEKLFF. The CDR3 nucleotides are TGTGCCAGCAGTTATTGGGCGGGGGAAAAACTGTTTTTT.

CDR3 bases: TGCGCCAGCAGCACGGGACAGTCAAACACCATATATTTT. As protein: CASSTGQSNTIYF. V gene TRBV5-1 combines with J gene TRBJ1-3, with 7 positions matching TRBD1. The trim removed 4 bases at V and 6 bases at J, leaving 4 bases unmatched. CDR3 length: 13 amino acids. Germline loops: CDR1 SGHRS, CDR2 YFSETQ.

In nucleotides, the CDR3 is TGTGCCTGCTCCAGCGGGGTGGCGGGTGGCTACACCTTC. Amino acids: CACSSGVAGGYTF. The V and J genes are TRBV30 and TRBJ1-2; no clear D. This CDR3 region has 13 residues. V shed 6 bases and J shed 7 bases, with 18 bases lying between them. In germline, CDR1 is GTSNPN, CDR2 SVGIG (reference sequence).

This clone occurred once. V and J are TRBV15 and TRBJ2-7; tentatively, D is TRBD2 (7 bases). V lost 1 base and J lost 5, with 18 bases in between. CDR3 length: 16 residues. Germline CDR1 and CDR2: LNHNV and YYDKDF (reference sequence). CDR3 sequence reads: CATSRVGGGALDEQYF. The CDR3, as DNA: TGTGCCACCAGCAGAGTAGGAGGGGGGGCTTTGGACGAGCAGTACTTC.

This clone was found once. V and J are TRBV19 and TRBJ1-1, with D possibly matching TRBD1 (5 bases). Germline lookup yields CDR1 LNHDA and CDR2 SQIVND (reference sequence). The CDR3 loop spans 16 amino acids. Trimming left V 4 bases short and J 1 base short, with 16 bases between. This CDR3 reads CASSNELTEWNTEAFF. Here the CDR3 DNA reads TGTGCCAGTAGTAACGAACTGACAGAATGGAACACTGAAGCTTTCTTT.

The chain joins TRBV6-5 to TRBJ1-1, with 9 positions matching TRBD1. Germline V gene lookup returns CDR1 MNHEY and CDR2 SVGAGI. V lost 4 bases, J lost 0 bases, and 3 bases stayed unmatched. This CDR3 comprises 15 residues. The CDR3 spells CASSSGTGLNTEAFF. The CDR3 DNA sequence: TGTGCCAGCAGTTCCGGGACAGGGTTGAACACTGAAGCTTTCTTT.

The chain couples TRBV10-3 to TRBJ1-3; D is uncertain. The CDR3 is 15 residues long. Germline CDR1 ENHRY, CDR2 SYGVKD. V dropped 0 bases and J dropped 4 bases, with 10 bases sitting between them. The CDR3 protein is CAISESSTAGNTIYF. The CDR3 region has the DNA TGTGCCATCAGTGAGTCTAGTACAGCAGGAAACACCATATATTTT.

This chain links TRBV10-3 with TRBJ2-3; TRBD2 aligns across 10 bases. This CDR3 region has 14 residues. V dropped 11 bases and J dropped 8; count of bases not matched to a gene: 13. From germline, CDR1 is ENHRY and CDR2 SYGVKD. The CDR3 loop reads CAGGESGGAGTQYF. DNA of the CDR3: TGTGCCGGCGGCGAAAGCGGGGGGGCGGGTACGCAGTATTTT.

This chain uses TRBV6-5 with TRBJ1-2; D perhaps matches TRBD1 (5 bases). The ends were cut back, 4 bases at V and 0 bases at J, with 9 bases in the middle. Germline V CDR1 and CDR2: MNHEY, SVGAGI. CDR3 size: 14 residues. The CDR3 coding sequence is TGTGCCAGCAGTTCCGACAGAACTAACTATGGCTACACCTTC. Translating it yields CASSSDRTNYGYTF.

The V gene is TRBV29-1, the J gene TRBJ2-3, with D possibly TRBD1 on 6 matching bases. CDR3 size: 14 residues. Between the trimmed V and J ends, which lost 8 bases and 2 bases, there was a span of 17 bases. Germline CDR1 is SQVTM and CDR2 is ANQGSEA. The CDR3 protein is CSIVGTPYTDTQYF. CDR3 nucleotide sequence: TGCAGCATCGTCGGGACACCATACACAGATACGCAGTATTTT.

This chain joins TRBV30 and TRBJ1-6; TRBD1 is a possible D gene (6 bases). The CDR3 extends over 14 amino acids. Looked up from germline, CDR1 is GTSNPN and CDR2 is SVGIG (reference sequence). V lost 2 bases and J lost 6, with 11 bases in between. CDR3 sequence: CAWSSGTINSPLHF. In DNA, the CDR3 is TGTGCCTGGAGTTCCGGGACAATTAATTCACCCCTCCACTTT.

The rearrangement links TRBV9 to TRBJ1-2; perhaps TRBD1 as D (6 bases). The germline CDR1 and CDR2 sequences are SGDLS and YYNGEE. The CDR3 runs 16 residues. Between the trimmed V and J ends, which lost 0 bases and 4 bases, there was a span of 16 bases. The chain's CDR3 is CASSVGGQGRGYGYTF. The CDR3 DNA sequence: TGTGCCAGCAGCGTAGGGGGACAAGGGAGGGGCTATGGCTACACCTTC.

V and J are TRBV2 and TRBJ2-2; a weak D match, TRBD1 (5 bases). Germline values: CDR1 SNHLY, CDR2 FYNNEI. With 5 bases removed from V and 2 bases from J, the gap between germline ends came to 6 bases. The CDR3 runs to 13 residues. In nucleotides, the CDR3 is TGTGCCAGCAGTCAGGGTAACACCGGGGAGCTGTTTTTT. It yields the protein CASSQGNTGELFF.

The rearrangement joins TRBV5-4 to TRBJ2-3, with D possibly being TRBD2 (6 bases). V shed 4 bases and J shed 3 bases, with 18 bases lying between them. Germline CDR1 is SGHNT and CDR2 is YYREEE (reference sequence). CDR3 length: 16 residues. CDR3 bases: TGTGCCAGCAGCCCTCGACTAGACCCCTCGACAGATACGCAGTATTTT. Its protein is CASSPRLDPSTDTQYF.

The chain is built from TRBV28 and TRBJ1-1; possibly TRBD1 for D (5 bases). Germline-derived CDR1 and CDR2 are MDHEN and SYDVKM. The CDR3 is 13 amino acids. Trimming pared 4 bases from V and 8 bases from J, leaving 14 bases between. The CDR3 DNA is TGTGCCAGCAGTTCGAACGACAGAGTCGAAGCTTTCTTT. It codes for CASSSNDRVEAFF.

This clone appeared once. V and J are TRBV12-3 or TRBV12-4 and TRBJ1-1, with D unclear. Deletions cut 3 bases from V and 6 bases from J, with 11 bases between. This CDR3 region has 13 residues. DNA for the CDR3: TGTGCCAGCAGTTTCGGGGATACCCCTGAAGCTTTCTTT. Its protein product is CASSFGDTPEAFF.

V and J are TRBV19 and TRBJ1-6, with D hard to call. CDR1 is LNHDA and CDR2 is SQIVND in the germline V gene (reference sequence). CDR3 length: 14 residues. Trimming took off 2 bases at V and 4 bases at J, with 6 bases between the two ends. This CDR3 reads CASSILVYNSPLHF. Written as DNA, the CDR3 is TGTGCCAGTAGTATACTAGTTTATAATTCACCCCTCCACTTT.

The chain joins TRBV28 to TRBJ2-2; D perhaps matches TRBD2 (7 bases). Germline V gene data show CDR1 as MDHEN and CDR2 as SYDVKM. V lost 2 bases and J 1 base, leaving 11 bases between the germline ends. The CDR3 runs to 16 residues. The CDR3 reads CASSLLGGRNTGELFF. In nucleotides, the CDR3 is TGTGCCAGCAGTTTACTCGGGGGGCGGAACACCGGGGAGCTGTTTTTT.